This T cell receptor (beta chain) was profiled in a study of radiotherapy plus CTLA-4 blockade in lung cancer. As for the study in general: An objective response was seen in about 17% of patients, and disease control in 30% to 35%.

Assay: immunoSEQ multiplex PCR; the TCRdb copy retains only in-frame clones and omits some. Of 84,000 or so clones listed, around 81% are singletons. The V and J ends lost 2 bases and 4 bases respectively, with 11 bases between them. The CDR3 loop spans 14 amino acids. Germline V gene lookup returns CDR1 SGHTA and CDR2 FQGNSA. The material was peripheral blood, obtained from a patient treated with radiotherapy plus ipilimumab. The gene calls are TRBV7-2 and TRBJ1-1; the D is unclear. This TCR was recovered from a human donor with non-small cell lung cancer that progressed on radiotherapy plus ipilimumab. The CDR3 bases are TGTGCCAGCAGCTTACAACACATAACCACTGAAGCTTTCTTT. Its translation: CASSLQHITTEAFF.